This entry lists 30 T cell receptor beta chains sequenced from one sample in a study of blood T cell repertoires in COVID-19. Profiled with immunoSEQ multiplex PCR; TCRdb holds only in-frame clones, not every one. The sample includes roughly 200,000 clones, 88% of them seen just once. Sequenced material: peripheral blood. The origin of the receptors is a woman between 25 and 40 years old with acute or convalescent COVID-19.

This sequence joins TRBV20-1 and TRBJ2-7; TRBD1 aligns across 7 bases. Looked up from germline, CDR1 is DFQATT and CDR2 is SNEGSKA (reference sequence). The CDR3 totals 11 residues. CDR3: CRPGTALGQYF. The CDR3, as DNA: TGCAGGCCGGGGACAGCTTTAGGGCAGTACTTC.

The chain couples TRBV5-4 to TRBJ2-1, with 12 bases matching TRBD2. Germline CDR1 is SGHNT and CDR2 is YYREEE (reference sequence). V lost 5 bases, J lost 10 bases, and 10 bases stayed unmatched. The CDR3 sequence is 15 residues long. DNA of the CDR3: TGTGCCAGCAGTTCCAAGACTAGCGGGAGTGACGAGCAGTTCTTC. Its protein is CASSSKTSGSDEQFF.

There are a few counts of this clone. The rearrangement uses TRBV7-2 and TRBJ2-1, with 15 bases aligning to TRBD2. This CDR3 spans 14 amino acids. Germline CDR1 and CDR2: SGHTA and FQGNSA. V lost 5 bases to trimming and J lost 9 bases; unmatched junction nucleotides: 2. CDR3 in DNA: TGTGCCAGCAGCCGGACTAGCGGGAGGGGTGAGCAGTTCTTC. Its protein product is CASSRTSGRGEQFF.

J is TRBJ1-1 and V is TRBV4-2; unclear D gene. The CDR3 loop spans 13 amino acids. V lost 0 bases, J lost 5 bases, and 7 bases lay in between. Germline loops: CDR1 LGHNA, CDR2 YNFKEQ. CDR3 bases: TGTGCCAGCAGCCAAGATGGGGAGACTGAAGCTTTCTTT. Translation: CASSQDGETEAFF.

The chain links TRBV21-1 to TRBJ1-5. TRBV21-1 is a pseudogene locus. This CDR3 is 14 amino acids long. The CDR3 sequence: CARTRRDSNQPQHF. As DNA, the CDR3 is TGTGCCAGGACACGGCGGGATAGCAATCAGCCCCAGCATTTT.

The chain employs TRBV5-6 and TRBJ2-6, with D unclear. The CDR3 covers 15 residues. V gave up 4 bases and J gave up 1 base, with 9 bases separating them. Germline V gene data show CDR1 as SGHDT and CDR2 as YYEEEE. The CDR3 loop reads CASSPGLSGANVLTF. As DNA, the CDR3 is TGTGCCAGCAGCCCGGGTCTATCTGGGGCCAACGTCCTGACTTTC.

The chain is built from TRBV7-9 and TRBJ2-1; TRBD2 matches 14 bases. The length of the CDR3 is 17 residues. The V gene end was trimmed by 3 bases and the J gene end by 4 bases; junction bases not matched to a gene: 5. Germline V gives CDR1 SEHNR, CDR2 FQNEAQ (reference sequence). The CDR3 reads CASSLGTSGSFYNEQFF. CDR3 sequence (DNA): TGTGCCAGCAGCTTGGGGACTAGCGGGAGTTTTTACAATGAGCAGTTCTTC.

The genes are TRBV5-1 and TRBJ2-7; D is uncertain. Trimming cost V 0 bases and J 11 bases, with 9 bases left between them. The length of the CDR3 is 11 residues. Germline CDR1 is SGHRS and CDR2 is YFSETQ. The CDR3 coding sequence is TGCGCCAGCAGCTTGGAGGAGAGGAAGTACTTC. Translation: CASSLEERKYF.

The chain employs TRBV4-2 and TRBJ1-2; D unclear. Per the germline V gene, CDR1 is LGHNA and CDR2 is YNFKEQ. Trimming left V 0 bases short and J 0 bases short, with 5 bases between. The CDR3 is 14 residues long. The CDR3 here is CASSQERSNYGYTF. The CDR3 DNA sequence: TGTGCCAGCAGCCAAGAGAGATCTAACTATGGCTACACCTTC.

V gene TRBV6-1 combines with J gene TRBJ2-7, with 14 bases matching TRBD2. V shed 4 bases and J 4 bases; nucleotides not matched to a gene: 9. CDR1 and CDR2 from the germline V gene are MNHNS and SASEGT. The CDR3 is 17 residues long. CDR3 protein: CASSGTSGRPPFYEQYF. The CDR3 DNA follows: TGTGCCAGCAGTGGGACTAGCGGGAGGCCCCCTTTTTACGAGCAGTACTTC.

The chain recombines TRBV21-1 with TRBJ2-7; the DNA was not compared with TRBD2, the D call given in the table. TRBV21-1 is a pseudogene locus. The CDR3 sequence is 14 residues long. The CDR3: CASSNPRGSYEQYF. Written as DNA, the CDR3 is TGTGCCAGCAGCAACCCTCGGGGCTCCTACGAGCAGTACTTC.

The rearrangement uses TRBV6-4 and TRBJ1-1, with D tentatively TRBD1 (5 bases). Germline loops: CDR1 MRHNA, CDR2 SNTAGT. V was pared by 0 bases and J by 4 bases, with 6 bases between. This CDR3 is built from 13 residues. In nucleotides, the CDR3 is TGTGCCAGCAGTGACTCCCAGGGCACTGAAGCTTTCTTT. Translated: CASSDSQGTEAFF.

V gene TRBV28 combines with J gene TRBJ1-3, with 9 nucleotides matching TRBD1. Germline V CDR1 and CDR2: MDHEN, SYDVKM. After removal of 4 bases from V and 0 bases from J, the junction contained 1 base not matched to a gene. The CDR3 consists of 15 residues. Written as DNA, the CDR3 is TGTGCCAGCAGTTGGGACAGGGCCTCTGGAAACACCATATATTTT. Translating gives CASSWDRASGNTIYF. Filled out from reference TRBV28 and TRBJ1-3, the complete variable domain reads DVKVTQSSRYLVKRTGEKVFLECVQDMDHENMFWYRQDPGLGLRLIYFSYDVKMKEKGDIPEGYSVSREKKERFSLILESASTNQTSMYLCASSWDRASGNTIYFGEGSWLTVV.

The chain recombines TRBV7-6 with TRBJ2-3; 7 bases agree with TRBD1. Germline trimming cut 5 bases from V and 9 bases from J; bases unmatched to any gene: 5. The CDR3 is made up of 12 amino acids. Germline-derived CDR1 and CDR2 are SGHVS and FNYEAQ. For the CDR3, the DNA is TGTGCCAGCAGCCCAGACAGGGTCACGCAGTATTTT. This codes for CASSPDRVTQYF.

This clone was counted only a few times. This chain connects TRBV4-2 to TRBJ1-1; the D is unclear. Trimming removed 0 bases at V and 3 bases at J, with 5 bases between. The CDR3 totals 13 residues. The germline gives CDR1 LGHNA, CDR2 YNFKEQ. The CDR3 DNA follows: TGTGCCAGCAGCCAAGAAAGAGACACTGAAGCTTTCTTT. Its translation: CASSQERDTEAFF.

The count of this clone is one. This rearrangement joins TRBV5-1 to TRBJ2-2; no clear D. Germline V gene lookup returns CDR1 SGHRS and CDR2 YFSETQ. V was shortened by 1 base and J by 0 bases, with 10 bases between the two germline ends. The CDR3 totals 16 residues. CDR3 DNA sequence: TGCGCCAGCAGCTTGTATTCCGTTGCGAACACCGGGGAGCTGTTTTTT. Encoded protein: CASSLYSVANTGELFF.

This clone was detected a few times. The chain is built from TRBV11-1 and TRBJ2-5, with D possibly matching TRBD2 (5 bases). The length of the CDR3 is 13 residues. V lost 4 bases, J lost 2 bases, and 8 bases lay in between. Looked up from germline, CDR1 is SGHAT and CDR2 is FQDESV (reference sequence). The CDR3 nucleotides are TGTGCCAGCAGCTACGGGGATCAAGAGACCCAGTACTTC. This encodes CASSYGDQETQYF.

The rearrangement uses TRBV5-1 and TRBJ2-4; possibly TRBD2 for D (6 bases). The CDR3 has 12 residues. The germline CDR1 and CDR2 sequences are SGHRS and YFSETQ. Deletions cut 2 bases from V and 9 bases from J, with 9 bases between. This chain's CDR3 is CASSLEEGIQYF. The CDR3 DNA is TGCGCCAGCAGCTTAGAGGAGGGCATTCAGTACTTC. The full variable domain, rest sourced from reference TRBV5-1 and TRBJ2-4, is KAGVTQTPRYLIKTRGQQVTLSCSPISGHRSVSWYQQTPGQGLQFLFEYFSETQRNKGNFPGRFSGRQFSNSRSEMNVSTLELGDSALYLCASSLEEGIQYFGAGTRLSVL.

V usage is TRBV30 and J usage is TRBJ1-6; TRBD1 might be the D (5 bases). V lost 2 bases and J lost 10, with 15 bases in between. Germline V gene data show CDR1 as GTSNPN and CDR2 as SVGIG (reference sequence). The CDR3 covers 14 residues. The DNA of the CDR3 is TGTGCCTGGAGTTTTTCCGGGAGGGGATCACCCCTCCACTTT. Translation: CAWSFSGRGSPLHF.

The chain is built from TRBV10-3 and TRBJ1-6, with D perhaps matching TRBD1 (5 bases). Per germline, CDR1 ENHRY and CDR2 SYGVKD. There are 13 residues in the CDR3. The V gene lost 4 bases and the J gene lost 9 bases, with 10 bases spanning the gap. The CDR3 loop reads CAISGYQGSPLHF. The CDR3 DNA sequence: TGTGCCATCAGTGGGTATCAGGGTTCACCCCTCCACTTT.

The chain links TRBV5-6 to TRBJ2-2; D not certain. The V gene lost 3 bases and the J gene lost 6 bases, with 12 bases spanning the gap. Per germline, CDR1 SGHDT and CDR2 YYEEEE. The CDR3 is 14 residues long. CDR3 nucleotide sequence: TGTGCCAGCAGCTCTGTACTCCAACCCGGGGAGCTGTTTTTT. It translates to CASSSVLQPGELFF. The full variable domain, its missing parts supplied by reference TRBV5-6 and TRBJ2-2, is DAGVTQSPTHLIKTRGQQVTLRCSPKSGHDTVSWYQQALGQGPQFIFQYYEEEERQRGNFPDRFSGHQFPNYSSELNVNALLLGDSALYLCASSSVLQPGELFFGEGSRLTVL.

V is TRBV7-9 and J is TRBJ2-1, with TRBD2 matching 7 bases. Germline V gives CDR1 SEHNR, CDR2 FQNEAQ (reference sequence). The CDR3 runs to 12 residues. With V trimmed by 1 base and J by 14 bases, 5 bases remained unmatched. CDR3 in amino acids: CASSLVVGTKFF. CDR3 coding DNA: TGTGCCAGCAGCTTAGTAGTGGGGACTAAGTTCTTC.

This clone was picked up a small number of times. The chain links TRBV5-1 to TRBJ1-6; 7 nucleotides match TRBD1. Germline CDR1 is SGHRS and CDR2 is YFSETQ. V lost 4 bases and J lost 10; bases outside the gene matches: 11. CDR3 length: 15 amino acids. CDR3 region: CASSPEGTVGSPLHF. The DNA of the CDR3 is TGCGCCAGCAGCCCCGAGGGGACAGTGGGATCACCCCTCCACTTT.

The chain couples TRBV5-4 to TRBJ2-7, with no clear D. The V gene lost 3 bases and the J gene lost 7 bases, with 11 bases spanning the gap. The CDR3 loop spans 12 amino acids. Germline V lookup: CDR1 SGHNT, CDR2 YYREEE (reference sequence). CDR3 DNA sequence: TGTGCCAGCAGCTCCGACTCTCGGGAGCAGTACTTC. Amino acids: CASSSDSREQYF.

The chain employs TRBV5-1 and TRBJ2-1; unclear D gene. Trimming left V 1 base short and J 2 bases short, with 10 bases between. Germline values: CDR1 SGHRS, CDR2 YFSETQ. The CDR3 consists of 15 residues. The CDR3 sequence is CASSLLQAAYNEQFF. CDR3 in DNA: TGCGCCAGCAGCTTGTTGCAGGCTGCCTACAATGAGCAGTTCTTC. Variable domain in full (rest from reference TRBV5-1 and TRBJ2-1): KAGVTQTPRYLIKTRGQQVTLSCSPISGHRSVSWYQQTPGQGLQFLFEYFSETQRNKGNFPGRFSGRQFSNSRSEMNVSTLELGDSALYLCASSLLQAAYNEQFFGPGTRLTVL.

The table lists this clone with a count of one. The CDR3 is CASSPAGDRDHEQYF. CDR3 coding DNA: TGTGCCAGCAGCCCCGCGGGGGACAGGGACCACGAGCAGTACTTC. V is TRBV7-8 and J is TRBJ2-7, with 9 bases fitting TRBD1. There are 15 residues in the CDR3. Germline assignment: CDR1 SGHVS and CDR2 FQNEAQ. J lost 5 bases, V lost 5 bases, and 10 bases had no gene match.

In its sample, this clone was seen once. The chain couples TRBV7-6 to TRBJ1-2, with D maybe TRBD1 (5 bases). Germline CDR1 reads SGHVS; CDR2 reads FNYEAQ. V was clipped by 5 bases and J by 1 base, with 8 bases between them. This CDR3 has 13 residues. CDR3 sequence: CASSVGGNYGYTF. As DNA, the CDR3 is TGTGCCAGCAGCGTGGGGGGTAACTATGGCTACACCTTC.

The CDR3 region is CSVATRTTSPIPQETQYF. The CDR3 DNA reads TGCAGCGTCGCCACACGTACTACTAGCCCTATTCCCCAAGAGACCCAGTACTTC. V usage is TRBV29-1 and J usage is TRBJ2-5; D is perhaps TRBD2 (6 bases). CDR1 SQVTM and CDR2 ANQGSEA come from the germline V gene. Trimming took 6 bases from V and 1 from J, leaving 27 bases between them. The CDR3 totals 18 residues. Based on the CDR3 plus reference TRBV29-1 and TRBJ2-5, the full variable domain is SAVISQKPSRDICQRGTSLTIQCQVDSQVTMMFWYRQQPGQSLTLIATANQGSEATYESGFVIDKFPISRPNLTFSTLTVSNMSPEDSSIYLCSVATRTTSPIPQETQYFGPGTRLLVL.

The CDR3 coding sequence is TGTGCCGCAGGGGATCGGAACACTGAAGCTTTCTTT. Translating gives CAAGDRNTEAFF. The rearrangement links TRBV28 to TRBJ1-1, with a possible D match to TRBD1 (6 bases). V gave up 11 bases and J gave up 1 base, with 11 bases separating them. Germline CDR1 is MDHEN and CDR2 is SYDVKM. CDR3 length equals 12 residues.

In DNA, the CDR3 is TGTGCCGCAAGGGCTAGCGGTTCGTATGAGCAGTTCTTC. The encoded protein is CAARASGSYEQFF. The chain is built from TRBV6-5 and TRBJ2-1; 7 nucleotides match TRBD2. The germline gives CDR1 MNHEY, CDR2 SVGAGI. The V and J ends lost 11 bases and 8 bases, in that order; junction bases with no gene match: 12. This CDR3 has 13 residues.